Here is one T cell receptor (beta chain) with its context. This clonotype was recorded at least ten times. The antigen this receptor binds is unknown. Qualities for individual bases were not recorded, and no much larger clone is one base off. The data belong to a study of neurological immune-mediated disorders (dated by TCRdb to about 2019). About the study as a whole: The study compared peripheral blood TCR-beta repertoires of HTLV-I-associated myelopathy (HAM/TSP) patients, multiple sclerosis patients and healthy controls using UMI-based sequencing. Longitudinal samples, technical triplicates and paired sorted CD4+ and CD8+ T-cell subsets, alongside PBMC samples, were included among the roughly 100 TCR-beta libraries. Of the approximately 70 subjects in the cohort, some 15 were HAM/TSP patients, some 34 were multiple sclerosis patients, and some 20 were healthy controls.

Overall study results and their limits: TCR clonal expansion was greatest in HAM/TSP patients and smallest in MS patients, who ranked below even healthy controls. Expanded clones from different subjects shared no identical CDR3 amino acid sequences, which suggests that TCR-beta repertoires were private in all groups.

Including the terminal cysteine and phenylalanine, the CDR3 comprises 16 residues. Of the read, only the CDR3 DNA is kept; its 48 bases are in frame from base 1. From a lookup of the germline V gene, CDR1 and CDR2 are MDHEN and SYDVKM. V lost 8 bases and J lost 4 bases; the stretch between them is 24 bases long. cDNA was synthesized by template-switch 5'RACE using a primer with a 10-nucleotide random unique molecular identifier that tagged each TCR transcript. Every sequencing run covered 15-18 subjects and yielded more than 180 million TCR-beta sequences. The RNeasy kit was used to extract total RNA. The KAPA Real-time Library Amplification kit was used to amplify TCR-beta VDJ regions with primers targeting the TCR constant region and the 5'RACE anchor. Sample indexes and Illumina adaptors were added in a first PCR, after which library yield was increased in a second PCR. After Ampure bead purification, the TCR product of roughly 650 bp was size-selected on a 2% E-gel SizeSelection system. Library quality was checked on a Bioanalyzer, concentration was measured with Qubit, and libraries were quantified with the Kapa Library Quantification kit before pooling. Libraries were sequenced paired-end 2 x 150 bp on an Illumina HiSeq 2500. To increase sequence diversity, roughly 25-31% phiX was spiked into each library pool. Processing in the source paper ran as follows. Quality-filtered reads were processed with the UMI-based MiGEC pipeline, and over 75% of raw TCR sequences were removed by the MiGEC pipeline during error correction. VDJ genes were aligned to IMGT germline references, and clonotypes were defined by unique CDR3 amino acid sequence plus V-J genes. Clonal expansion, Shannon diversity and CDR3 relatedness (CalcPairwiseDistances, ClusterSamples) were evaluated with VDJtools, and phylogenetic trees were built with CLCbio workbench. Clones with at least 8 unique UMIs were defined as expanded, with this threshold being based on coefficient-of-variation modelling across technical triplicates. The raw public reads went through TCRdb reprocessing: fastp at Q25, MiXCR clone calling, in-frame beta chains kept. Identical CDR3 proteins give one entry, which carries the most common genes and DNA. For this entry, the V and J calls and clone size follow TCRdb and not the study's own pipeline. The sample table contains 70,000 to 95,000 distinct CDR3 sequences; only one count was recorded for approximately 14% of them. Together, the top ten hold about 6.8% of the sample.

The healthy controls were volunteers from blood banks in Maryland, USA. Libraries from unsorted PBMCs were made from 2 million PBMCs kept in RNAlater at -80 degrees C until RNA extraction. Peripheral blood underwent Ficoll-Hypaque density gradient centrifugation to isolate PBMCs, which were then cryopreserved in liquid nitrogen. The chain uses TRBV28 and TRBJ2-7; the D gene is possibly TRBD1, with 6 bases matching. The sample was PBMCs. The sequence derives from a woman in her 50s in good health. CDR3 region: CASCPITGFRSYEQYF. The base sequence is TGTGCCAGCTGTCCGATTACAGGGTTCCGAAGTTACGAGCAGTACTTC.